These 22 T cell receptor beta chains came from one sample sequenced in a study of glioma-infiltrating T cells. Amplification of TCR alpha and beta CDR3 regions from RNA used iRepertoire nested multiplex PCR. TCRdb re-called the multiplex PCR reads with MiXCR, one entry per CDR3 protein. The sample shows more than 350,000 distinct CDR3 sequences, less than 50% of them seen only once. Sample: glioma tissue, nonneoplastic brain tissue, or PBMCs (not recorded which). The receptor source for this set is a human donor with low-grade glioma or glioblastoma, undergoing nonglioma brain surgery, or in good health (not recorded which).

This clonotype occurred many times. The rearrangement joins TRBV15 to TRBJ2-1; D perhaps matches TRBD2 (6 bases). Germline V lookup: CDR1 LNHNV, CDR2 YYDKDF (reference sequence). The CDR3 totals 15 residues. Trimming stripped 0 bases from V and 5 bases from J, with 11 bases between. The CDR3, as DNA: TGTGCCACCAGCAGAGAACTAGCACAGAACAATGAGCAGTTCTTC. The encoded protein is CATSRELAQNNEQFF.

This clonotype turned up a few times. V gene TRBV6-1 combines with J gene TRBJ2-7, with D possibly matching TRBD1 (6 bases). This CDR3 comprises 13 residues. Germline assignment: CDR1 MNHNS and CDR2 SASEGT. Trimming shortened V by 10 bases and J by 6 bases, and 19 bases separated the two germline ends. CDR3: CATSSRGGGEQYF. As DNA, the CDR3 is TGTGCCACCAGCTCCAGGGGTGGAGGCGAGCAGTACTTC.

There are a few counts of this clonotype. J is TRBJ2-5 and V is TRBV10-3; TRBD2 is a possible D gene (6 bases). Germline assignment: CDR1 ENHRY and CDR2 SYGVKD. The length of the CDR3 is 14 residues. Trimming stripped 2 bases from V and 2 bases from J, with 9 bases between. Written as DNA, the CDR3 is TGTGCCATCAGTGAGACGCGGGGACAAGAGACCCAGTACTTC. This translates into CAISETRGQETQYF.

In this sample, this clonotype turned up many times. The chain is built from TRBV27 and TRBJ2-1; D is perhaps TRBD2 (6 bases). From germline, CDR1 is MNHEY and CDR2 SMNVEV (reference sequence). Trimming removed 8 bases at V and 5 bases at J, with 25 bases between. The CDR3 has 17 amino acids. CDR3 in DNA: TGTGCCAGCGCCTCTTGGGGGAGGAGGGCCCGAGACAATGAGCAGTTCTTC. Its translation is CASASWGRRARDNEQFF.

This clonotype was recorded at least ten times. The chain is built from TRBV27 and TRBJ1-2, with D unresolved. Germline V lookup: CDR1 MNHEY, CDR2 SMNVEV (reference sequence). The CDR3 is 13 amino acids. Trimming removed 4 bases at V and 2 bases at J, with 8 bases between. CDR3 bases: TGTGCCAGCAGTTACGGTCAGAACTATGGCTACACCTTC. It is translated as CASSYGQNYGYTF.

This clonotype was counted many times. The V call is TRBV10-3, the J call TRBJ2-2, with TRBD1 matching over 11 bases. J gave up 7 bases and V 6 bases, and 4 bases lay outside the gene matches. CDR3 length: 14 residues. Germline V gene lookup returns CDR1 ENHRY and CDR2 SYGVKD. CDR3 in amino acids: CAIRPDRGHGELFF. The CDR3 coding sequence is TGTGCCATCAGACCGGACAGGGGGCACGGGGAGCTGTTTTTT.

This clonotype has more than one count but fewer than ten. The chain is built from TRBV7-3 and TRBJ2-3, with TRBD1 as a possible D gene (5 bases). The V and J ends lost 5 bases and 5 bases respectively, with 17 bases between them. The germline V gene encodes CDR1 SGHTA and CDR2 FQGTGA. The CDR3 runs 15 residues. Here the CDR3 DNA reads TGTGCCAGCAGCGGATTGACAGTGCCAGGAGATACGCAGTATTTT. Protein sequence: CASSGLTVPGDTQYF.

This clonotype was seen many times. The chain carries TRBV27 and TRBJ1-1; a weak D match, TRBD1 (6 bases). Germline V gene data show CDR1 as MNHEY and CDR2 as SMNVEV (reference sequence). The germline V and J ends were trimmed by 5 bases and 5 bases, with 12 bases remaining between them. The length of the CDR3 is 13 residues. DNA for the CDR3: TGTGCCAGCAGTGAATACAGGGAGACTGAAGCTTTCTTT. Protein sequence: CASSEYRETEAFF.

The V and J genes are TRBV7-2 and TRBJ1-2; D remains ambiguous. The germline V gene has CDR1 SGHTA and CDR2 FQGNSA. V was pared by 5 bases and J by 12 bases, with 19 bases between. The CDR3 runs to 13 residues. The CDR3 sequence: CASSPGGWRSDTF. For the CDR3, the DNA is TGTGCCAGCAGCCCGGGTGGGTGGAGGTCCGACACCTTC.

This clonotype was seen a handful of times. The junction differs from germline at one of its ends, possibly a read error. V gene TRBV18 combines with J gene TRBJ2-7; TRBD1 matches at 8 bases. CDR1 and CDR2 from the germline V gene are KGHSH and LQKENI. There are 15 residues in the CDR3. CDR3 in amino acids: CASPPQTGVTLWQYF. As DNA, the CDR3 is TGTGCCAGCCCACCACAGACAGGGGTAACCCTATGGCAGTACTTC.

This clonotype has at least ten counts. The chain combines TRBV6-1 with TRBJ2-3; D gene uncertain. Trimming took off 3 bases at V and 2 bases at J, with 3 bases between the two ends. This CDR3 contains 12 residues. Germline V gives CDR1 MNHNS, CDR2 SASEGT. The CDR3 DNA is TGTGCCAGCAGTGAGTCCACAGATACGCAGTATTTT. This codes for CASSESTDTQYF.

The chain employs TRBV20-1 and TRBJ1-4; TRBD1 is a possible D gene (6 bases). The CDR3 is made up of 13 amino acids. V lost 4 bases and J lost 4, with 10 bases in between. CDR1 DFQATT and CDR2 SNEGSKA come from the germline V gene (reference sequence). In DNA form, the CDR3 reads TGCAGTGCTACGCACAGGGTTAATGAAAAACTGTTTTTT. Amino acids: CSATHRVNEKLFF.

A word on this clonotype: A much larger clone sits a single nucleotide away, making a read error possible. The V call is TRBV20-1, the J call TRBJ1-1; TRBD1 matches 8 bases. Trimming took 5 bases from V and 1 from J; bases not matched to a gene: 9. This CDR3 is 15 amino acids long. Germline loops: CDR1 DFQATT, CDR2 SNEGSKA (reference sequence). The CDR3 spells CSAGSRTGWNTEAFF. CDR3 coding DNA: TGCAGTGCTGGATCTAGGACAGGGTGGAACACTGAAGCTTTCTTT.

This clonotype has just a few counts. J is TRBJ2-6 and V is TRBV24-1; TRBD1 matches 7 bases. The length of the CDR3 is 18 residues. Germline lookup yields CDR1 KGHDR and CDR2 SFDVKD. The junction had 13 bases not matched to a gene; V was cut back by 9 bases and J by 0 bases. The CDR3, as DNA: TGTGCCACCTCACCCAGACAGGGATCTTACTCTGGGGCCAACGTCCTGACTTTC. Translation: CATSPRQGSYSGANVLTF.

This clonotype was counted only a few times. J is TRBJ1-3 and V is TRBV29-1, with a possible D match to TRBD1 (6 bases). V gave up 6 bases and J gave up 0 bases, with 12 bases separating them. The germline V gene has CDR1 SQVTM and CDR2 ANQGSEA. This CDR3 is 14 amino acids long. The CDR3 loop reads CSVRTDDSGNTIYF. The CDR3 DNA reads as TGCAGCGTGAGGACAGATGACTCTGGAAACACCATATATTTT.

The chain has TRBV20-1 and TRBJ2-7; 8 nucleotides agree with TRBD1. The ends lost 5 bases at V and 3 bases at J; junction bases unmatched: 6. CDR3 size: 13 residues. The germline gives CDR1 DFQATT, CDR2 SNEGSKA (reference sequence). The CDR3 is CSAPGGGNYEQYF. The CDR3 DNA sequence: TGCAGTGCTCCAGGGGGCGGAAACTACGAGCAGTACTTC.

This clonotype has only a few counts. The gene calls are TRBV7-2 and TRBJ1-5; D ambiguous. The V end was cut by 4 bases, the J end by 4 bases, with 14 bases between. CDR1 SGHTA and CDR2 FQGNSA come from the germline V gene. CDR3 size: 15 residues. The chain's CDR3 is CASSSIDGRNQPQHF. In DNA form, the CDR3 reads TGTGCCAGCAGCTCGATAGACGGTAGGAATCAGCCCCAGCATTTT.

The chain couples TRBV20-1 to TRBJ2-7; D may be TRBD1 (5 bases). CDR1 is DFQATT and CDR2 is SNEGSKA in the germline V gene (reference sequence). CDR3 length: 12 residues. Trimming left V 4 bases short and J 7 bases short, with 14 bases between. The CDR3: CSATPSGLEQYF. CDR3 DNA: TGCAGTGCTACCCCCTCAGGGCTAGAGCAGTACTTC.

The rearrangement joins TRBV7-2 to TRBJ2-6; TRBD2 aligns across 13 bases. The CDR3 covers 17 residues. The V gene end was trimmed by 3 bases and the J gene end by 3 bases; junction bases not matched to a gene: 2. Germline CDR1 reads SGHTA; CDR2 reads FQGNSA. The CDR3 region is CASSFRTSGSGANVLTF. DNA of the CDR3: TGTGCCAGCAGCTTCCGGACTAGCGGGAGTGGGGCCAACGTCCTGACTTTC.

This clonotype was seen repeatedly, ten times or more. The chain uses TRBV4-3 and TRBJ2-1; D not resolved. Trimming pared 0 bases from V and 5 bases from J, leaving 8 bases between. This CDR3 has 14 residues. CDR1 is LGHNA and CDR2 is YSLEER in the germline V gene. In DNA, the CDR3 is TGCGCCAGCAGCCAAGAGACGAGCGACAATGAGCAGTTCTTC. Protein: CASSQETSDNEQFF.

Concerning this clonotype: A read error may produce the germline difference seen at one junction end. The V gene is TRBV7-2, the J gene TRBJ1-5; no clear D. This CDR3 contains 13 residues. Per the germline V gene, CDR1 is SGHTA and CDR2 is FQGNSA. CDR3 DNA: TGTGCCAGCAGCCCTGGCGCGAGTCAGCCCCAGCATTTC. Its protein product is CASSPGASQPQHF. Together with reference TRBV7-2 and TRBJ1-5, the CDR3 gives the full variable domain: GAGVSQSPSNKVTEKGKDVELRCDPISGHTALYWYRQSLGQGLEFLIYFQGNSAPDKSGLPSDRFSAERTGGSVSTLTIQRTQQEDSAVYLCASSPGASQPQHFGDGTRLSIL.

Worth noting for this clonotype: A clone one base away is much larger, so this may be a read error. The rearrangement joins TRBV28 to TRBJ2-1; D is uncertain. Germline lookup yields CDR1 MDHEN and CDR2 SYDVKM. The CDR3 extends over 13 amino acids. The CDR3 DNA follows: TGTGCCAGCAGTTTCGGGCTTTACAATAAGCAGTTCTTC. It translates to CASSFGLYNKQFF.